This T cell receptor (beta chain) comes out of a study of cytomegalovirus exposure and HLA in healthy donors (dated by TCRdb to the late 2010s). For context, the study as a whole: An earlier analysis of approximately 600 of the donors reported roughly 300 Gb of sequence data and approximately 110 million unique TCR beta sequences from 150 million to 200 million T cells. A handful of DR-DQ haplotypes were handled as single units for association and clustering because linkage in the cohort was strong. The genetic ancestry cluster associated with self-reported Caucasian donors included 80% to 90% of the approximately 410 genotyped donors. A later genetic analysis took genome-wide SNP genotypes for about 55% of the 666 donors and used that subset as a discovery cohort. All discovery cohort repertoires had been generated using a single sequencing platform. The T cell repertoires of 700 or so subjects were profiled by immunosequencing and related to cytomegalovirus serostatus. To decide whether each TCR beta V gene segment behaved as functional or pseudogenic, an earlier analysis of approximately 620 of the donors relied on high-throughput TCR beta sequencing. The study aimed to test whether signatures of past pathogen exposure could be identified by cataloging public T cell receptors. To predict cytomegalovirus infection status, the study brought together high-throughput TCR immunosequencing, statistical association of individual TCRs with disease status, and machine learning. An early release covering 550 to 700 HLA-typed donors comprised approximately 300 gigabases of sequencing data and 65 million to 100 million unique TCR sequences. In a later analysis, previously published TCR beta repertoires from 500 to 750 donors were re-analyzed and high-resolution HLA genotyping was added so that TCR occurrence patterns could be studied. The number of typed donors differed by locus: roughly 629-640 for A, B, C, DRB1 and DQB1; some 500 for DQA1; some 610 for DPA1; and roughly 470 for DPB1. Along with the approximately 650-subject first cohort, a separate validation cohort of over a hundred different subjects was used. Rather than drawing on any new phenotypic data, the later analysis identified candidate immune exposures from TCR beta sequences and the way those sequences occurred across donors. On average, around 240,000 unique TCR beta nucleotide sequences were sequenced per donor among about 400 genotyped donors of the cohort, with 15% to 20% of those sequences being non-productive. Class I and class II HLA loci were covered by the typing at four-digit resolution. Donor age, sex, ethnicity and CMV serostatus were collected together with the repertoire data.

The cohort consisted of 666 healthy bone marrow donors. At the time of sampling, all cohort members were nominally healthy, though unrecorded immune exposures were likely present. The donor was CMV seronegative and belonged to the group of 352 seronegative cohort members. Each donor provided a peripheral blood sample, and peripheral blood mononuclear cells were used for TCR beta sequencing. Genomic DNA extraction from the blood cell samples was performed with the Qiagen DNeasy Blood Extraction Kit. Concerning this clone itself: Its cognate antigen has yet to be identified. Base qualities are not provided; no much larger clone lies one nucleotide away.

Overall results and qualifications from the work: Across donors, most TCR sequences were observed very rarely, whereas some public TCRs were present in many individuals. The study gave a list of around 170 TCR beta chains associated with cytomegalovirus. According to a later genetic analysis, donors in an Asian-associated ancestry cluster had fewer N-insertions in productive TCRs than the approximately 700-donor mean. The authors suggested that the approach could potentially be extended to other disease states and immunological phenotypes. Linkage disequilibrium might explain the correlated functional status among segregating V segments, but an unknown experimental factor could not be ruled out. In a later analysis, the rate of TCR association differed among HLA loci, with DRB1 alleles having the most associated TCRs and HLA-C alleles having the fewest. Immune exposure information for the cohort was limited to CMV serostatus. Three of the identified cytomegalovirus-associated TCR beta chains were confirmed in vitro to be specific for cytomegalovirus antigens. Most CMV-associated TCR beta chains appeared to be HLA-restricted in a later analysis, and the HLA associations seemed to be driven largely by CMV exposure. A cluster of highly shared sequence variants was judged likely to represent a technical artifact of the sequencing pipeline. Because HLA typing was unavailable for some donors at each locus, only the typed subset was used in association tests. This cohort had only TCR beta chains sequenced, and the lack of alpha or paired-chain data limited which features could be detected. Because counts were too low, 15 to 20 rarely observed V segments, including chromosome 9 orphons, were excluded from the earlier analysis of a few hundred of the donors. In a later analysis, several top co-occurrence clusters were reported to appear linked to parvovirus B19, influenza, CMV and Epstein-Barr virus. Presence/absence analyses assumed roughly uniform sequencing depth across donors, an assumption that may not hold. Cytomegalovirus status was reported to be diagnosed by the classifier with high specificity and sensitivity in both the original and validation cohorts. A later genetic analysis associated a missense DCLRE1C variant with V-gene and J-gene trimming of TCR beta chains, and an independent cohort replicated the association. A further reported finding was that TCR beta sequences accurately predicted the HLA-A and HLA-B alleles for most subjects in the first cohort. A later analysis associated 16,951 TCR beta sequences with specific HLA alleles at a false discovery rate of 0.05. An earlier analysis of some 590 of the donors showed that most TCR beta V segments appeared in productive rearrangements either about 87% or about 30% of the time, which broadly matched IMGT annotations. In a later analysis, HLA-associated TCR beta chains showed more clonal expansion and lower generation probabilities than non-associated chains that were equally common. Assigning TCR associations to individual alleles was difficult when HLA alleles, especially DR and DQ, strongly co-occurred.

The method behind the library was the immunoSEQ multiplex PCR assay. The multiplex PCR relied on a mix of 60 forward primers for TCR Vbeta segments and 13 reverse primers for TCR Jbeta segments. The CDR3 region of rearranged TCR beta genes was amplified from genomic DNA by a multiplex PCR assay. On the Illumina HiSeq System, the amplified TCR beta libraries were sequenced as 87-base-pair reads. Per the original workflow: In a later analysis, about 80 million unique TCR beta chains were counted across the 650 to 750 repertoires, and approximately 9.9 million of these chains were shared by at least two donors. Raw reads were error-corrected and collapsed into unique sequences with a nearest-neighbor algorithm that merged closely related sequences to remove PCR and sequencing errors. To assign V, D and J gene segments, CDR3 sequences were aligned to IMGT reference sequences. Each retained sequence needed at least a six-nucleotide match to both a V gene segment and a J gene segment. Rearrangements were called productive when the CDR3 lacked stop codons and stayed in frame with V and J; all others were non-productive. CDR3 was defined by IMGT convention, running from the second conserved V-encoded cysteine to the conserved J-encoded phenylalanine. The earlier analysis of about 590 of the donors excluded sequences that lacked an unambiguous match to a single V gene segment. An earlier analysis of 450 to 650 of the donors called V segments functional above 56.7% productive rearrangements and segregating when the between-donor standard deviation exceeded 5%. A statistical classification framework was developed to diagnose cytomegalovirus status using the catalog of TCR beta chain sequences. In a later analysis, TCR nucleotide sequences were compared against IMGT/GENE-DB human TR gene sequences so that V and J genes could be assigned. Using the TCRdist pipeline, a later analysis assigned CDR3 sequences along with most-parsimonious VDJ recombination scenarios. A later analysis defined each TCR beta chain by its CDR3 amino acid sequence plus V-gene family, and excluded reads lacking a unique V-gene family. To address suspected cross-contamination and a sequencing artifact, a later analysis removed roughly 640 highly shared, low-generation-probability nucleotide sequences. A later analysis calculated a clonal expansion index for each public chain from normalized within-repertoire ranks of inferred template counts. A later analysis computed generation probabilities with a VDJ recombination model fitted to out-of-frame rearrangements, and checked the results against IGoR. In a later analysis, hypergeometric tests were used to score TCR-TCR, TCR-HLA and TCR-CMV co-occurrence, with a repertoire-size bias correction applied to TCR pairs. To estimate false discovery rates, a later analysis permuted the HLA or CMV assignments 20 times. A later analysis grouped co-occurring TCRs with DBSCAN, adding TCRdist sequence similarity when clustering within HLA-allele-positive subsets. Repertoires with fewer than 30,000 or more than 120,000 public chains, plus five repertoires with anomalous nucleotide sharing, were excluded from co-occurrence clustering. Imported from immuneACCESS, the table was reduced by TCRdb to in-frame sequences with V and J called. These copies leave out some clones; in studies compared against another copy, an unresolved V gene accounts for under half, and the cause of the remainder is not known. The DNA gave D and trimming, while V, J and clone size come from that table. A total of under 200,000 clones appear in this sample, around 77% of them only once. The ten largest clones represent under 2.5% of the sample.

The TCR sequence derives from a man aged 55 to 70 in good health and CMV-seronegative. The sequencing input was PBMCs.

The DNA sequence is given as TGTGCCAGCAGTTACAGGGGTGGAAGCGGGGAGCTGTTTTTT. Translation gives CASSYRGGSGELFF. The rearranged chain carries TRBV6-5 and TRBJ2-2; the D gene is perhaps TRBD1, from 5 matching bases. According to the germline V gene, CDR1 reads MNHEY and CDR2 reads SVGAGI. V and J lose 2 bases and 7 bases, and a span of 11 bases separates them. The cysteine opens and the phenylalanine closes a CDR3 of 14 amino acids. Just the 42-base CDR3 DNA is kept, in frame starting at base 1.